The next 21 T cell receptor beta chains were all read from a single sample in a study of CD8+CD57+ T cells in acquired aplastic anemia. Individuals selected for sequencing had exhibited CD8+CD57+ cell expansion on flow cytometry. It was genomic DNA that served as the template for profiling TCR beta VDJ and CDR3. TCRdb analysed the reads with MiXCR anew, one entry per CDR3 protein. Of approximately 260,000 distinct CDR3 sequences listed, 82% are singletons. What was sequenced was sorted CD4+, CD8+, or CD8+CD57+ T cells (not recorded which) from PBMCs. These receptors all come from a human donor with aplastic anemia.

The chain links TRBV9 to TRBJ2-5; D is unclear. From germline, CDR1 is SGDLS and CDR2 YYNGEE. The CDR3 extends over 16 amino acids. The ends were cut back, 5 bases at V and 8 bases at J, with 25 bases in the middle. The CDR3 bases are TGTGCCAGCAGTGTACGGTGCTATACCCTGCAATTTACCCAGTACTTC. Its protein is CASSVRCYTLQFTQYF.

About this clonotype: An end of the junction differs from the germline gene, which may be a read error. The gene calls are TRBV7-2 and TRBJ2-5, with D perhaps TRBD2 (7 bases). This CDR3 contains 14 residues. Germline CDR1 and CDR2: SGHTA and FQGNSA. CDR3 region: CASSLGLAGARETF. The CDR3 DNA reads TGTGCCAGCAGCTTAGGATTGGCGGGGGCGAGGGAGACCTTC.

J is TRBJ2-7 and V is TRBV11-3; D possibly corresponds to TRBD1 (6 bases). Trimming pared 5 bases from V and 0 bases from J, leaving 8 bases between. This CDR3 has 13 residues. The germline V gene encodes CDR1 SGHNT and CDR2 YENEEA. CDR3 nucleotide sequence: TGTGCCAGCAGCGCAGGGGACTCCTACGAGCAGTACTTC. This sequence encodes CASSAGDSYEQYF.

Written as DNA, the CDR3 is TGCAGTGCTAGTGCACATGGGACCTACGAGCAGTACTTC. Encoded protein: CSASAHGTYEQYF. The chain combines TRBV20-1 with TRBJ2-7, with D hard to call. Trimming left V 3 bases short and J 2 bases short, with 11 bases between. CDR3 length equals 13 residues. Germline CDR1 reads DFQATT; CDR2 reads SNEGSKA (reference sequence).

As concerns this clonotype: The conserved closing phenylalanine or tryptophan is absent in this CDR3, likely reflecting a read error. The DNA is omitted, as the CDR3 cannot be located on it reliably, and the CDR3 follows TCRdb's listing. This chain joins TRBV16 and TRBJ2-3. Germline V gene lookup returns CDR1 KGHSY and CDR2 FQNENV. The CDR3 is 12 residues long, counting both termini. The CDR3 reads CASSQSLGAGYY.

The rearrangement uses TRBV7-9 and TRBJ1-1; no clear D gene. The germline V gene has CDR1 SEHNR and CDR2 FQNEAQ (reference sequence). V lost 4 bases, J lost 5 bases, and 17 bases lay in between. This CDR3 is 15 amino acids long. CDR3 loop: CASSSDGRVGTEAFF. Written as DNA, the CDR3 is TGTGCCAGCAGCTCCGATGGAAGGGTTGGGACTGAAGCTTTCTTT.

A remark on this clonotype: An end of the junction does not agree with germline; a read error may underlie this. The chain combines TRBV7-8 with TRBJ2-3; D possibly corresponds to TRBD1 (5 bases). This CDR3 has 14 residues. The germline V gene has CDR1 SGHVS and CDR2 FQNEAQ. CDR3 sequence (DNA): TGTGCCAGCAGCTCCGCGACAGCAGCTTACGAGCAGTACTTT. This sequence encodes CASSSATAAYEQYF.

V usage is TRBV2 and J usage is TRBJ1-5, with D uncertain. Germline CDR1 is SNHLY and CDR2 is FYNNEI. V was cut by 6 bases and J by 3 bases, with 12 bases left in between. The CDR3 is 14 amino acids. The CDR3 DNA reads as TGTGCCAGCAGGGAGGACTATAACAATCAGCCCCAGCATTTT. Its protein product is CASREDYNNQPQHF.

The chain combines TRBV5-1 with TRBJ1-1, with TRBD1 matching over 7 bases. The CDR3 loop spans 16 amino acids. V shed 0 bases and J 3 bases; nucleotides not matched to a gene: 8. Germline V CDR1 and CDR2: SGHRS, YFSETQ. For the CDR3, the DNA is TGCGCCAGCAGCTTGGTAGGGGGCATACCGGACACTGAAGCTTTCTTT. Translated, it gives CASSLVGGIPDTEAFF.

J is TRBJ2-7 and V is TRBV6-2 or TRBV6-3; D perhaps matches TRBD1 (6 bases). This CDR3 contains 16 residues. Trimming left V 6 bases short and J 6 bases short, with 24 bases between. Germline V gene data show CDR1 as MNHEY and CDR2 as SVGEGT. The DNA for the CDR3 is TGTGCCAGCAGCCACGACCCCAACAGGGACGTGTGCGAGCAGTACTTC. This gives the protein CASSHDPNRDVCEQYF.

With respect to this clonotype: One junction end disagrees with the germline gene, perhaps due to a read error. The chain joins TRBV7-3 to TRBJ2-5, with D hard to call. Germline-derived CDR1 and CDR2 are SGHTA and FQGTGA. This CDR3 is built from 13 residues. CDR3 protein: CASSLALGTTQNF. The CDR3 bases are TGTGCCAGCAGCCTCGCCCTGGGAACAACCCAAAACTTC.

Turning to this clonotype: It is likely a read error, because the conserved phenylalanine at the end of the CDR3 is missing. The DNA is left out, because the CDR3 cannot be placed on it with certainty; the CDR3 is given as TCRdb lists it. The chain recombines TRBV7-8 with TRBJ2-3; the table's TRBD1 call for D was not verified on the DNA. Inclusive of both ends, the CDR3 amounts to 13 amino acids. Germline assignment: CDR1 SGHVS and CDR2 FQNEAQ. The CDR3 protein is CASSFRPDGTAHS.

This clonotype was observed a handful of times. The V gene is TRBV11-3, the J gene TRBJ2-7, with D tentatively TRBD2 (5 bases). The CDR3 totals 13 residues. The germline V gene encodes CDR1 SGHNT and CDR2 YENEEA. The V gene lost 5 bases and the J gene lost 5 bases, with 13 bases spanning the gap. CDR3 nucleotide sequence: TGTGCCAGCAGCCTTGCCGGGAAGCACGAGCAGTACTTC. Translating gives CASSLAGKHEQYF.

Turning to this clonotype: No DNA is shown, since the ends of the CDR3 on it are uncertain; the CDR3 is the one TCRdb lists. CDR3 in amino acids: CASSWADEQFFGPYF. The rearrangement uses TRBV7-9 and TRBJ2-5; the table's D call, TRBD1, was not checked against the DNA. Both ends counted, the CDR3 spans 15 residues. Germline loops: CDR1 SEHNR, CDR2 FQNEAQ (reference sequence).

The rearrangement links TRBV9 to TRBJ2-3, with D possibly being TRBD2 (7 bases). Deletions cut 4 bases from V and 9 bases from J, with 18 bases between. Germline CDR1 and CDR2: SGDLS and YYNGEE. This CDR3 comprises 14 residues. CDR3 in DNA: TGTGCCAGCAGCTTAACGAAGGGGGGGTACACGCAGTATTTT. The encoded protein is CASSLTKGGYTQYF.

About this clonotype: The junction does not match germline at one end; this may be a read error. The gene calls are TRBV11-1 and TRBJ2-7; a weak D match, TRBD1 (5 bases). The CDR3 is made up of 14 amino acids. Germline CDR1 is SGHAT and CDR2 is FQDESV (reference sequence). As DNA, the CDR3 is TGTGCCACCAGCAGCACAGGCCTAGCCTACGAGCAGTACTTC. This translates into CATSSTGLAYEQYF. The full variable domain, rest sourced from reference TRBV11-1 and TRBJ2-7, is EAEVAQSPRYKITEKSQAVAFWCDPISGHATLYWYRQILGQGPELLVQFQDESVVDDSQLPKDRFSAERLKGVDSTLKIQPAELGDSAMYLCATSSTGLAYEQYFGPGTRLTVT.

The gene calls are TRBV9 and TRBJ1-4; D might be TRBD1 (5 bases). Trimming took 5 bases from V and 0 from J, leaving 14 bases between them. Per germline, CDR1 SGDLS and CDR2 YYNGEE. The length of the CDR3 is 16 residues. CDR3 residues: CASSVTGGSTNEKLFF. The CDR3 DNA reads as TGTGCCAGCAGTGTCACCGGGGGGTCAACTAATGAAAAACTGTTTTTT.

The chain joins TRBV24-1 to TRBJ2-3; 7 nucleotides match TRBD1. V trimming: 7 bases; J trimming: 1 base; junction bases outside the gene matches: 4. Germline CDR1 is KGHDR and CDR2 is SFDVKD. The CDR3 is 14 amino acids. The CDR3 sequence is CATRTTGGTDTQYF. CDR3 nucleotide sequence: TGTGCCACCAGGACTACAGGGGGCACAGATACGCAGTATTTT.

Comments on this clonotype: The limits of the CDR3 on the DNA are not certain, so only TCRdb's listed CDR3 is given. The chain combines TRBV7-3 with TRBJ1-2; no check of the table's D call, TRBD1, against the DNA was made. Germline V gene sequence: CDR1 SGHTA, CDR2 FQGTGA. The CDR3 sequence runs 15 residues, both termini included. CDR3 loop: CASSLGGEGYTFGTF.

The genes are TRBV5-1 and TRBJ2-7, with 8 positions matching TRBD1. Per the germline V gene, CDR1 is SGHRS and CDR2 is YFSETQ. The CDR3 sequence is 16 residues long. V lost 0 bases to trimming and J lost 6 bases; unmatched junction nucleotides: 11. For the CDR3, the DNA is TGCGCCAGCAGCTTGGAACGATTCGGACAGGGCAGCGAGCAGTACTTC. It translates to CASSLERFGQGSEQYF.

Concerning this clonotype itself: This likely comes from a read error, as the CDR3 has no conserved phenylalanine or tryptophan at its end. Because the CDR3's place on the DNA is in doubt, the DNA is left out and the CDR3 is given as listed by TCRdb. The chain joins TRBV2 to TRBJ2-5; TRBD1 is taken as the D call from the table, unchecked against the DNA. A total of 15 residues make up the CDR3, ends included. Per the germline V gene, CDR1 is SNHLY and CDR2 is FYNNEI. The CDR3 loop reads CASGDRGTDTQTHYS.